This entry lists 8 T cell receptor beta chains sequenced from one sample in a study of cytomegalovirus exposure and HLA in healthy donors. Use of 60 Vbeta and 13 Jbeta primers characterized the PCR. Profiled with immunoSEQ multiplex PCR; TCRdb holds only in-frame clones, not every one. The sample holds roughly 120,000 clones, around 70% seen once. The sample was PBMCs. Receptor source: a man aged 25 to 40 in good health and CMV-seropositive.

The chain joins TRBV4-3 to TRBJ2-7; D is undetermined. Germline CDR1 and CDR2: LGHNA and YSLEER. Between the trimmed V and J ends, which lost 1 base and 1 base, there was a span of 8 bases. The CDR3 consists of 14 residues. CDR3 coding DNA: TGCGCCAGCAGCCAAGTGGTCGGTTCCTACGAGCAGTACTTC. This codes for CASSQVVGSYEQYF.

The table lists this clone with a few counts. This chain joins TRBV9 and TRBJ1-2; D remains ambiguous. Germline assignment: CDR1 SGDLS and CDR2 YYNGEE. V gave up 0 bases and J gave up 2 bases, with 11 bases separating them. The CDR3 has 15 residues. CDR3: CASSVEEGRNYGYTF. CDR3 coding DNA: TGTGCCAGCAGCGTAGAGGAGGGCCGCAACTATGGCTACACCTTC.

The chain joins TRBV7-2 to TRBJ2-1, with D possibly matching TRBD2 (5 bases). This CDR3 comprises 15 residues. Germline V gene lookup returns CDR1 SGHTA and CDR2 FQGNSA. V lost 2 bases and J lost 4, with 12 bases in between. CDR3 nucleotide sequence: TGTGCCAGCAGCTTAACGTGGGAGAGGTACAATGAGCAGTTCTTC. Protein: CASSLTWERYNEQFF. Variable domain in full (rest from reference TRBV7-2 and TRBJ2-1): GAGVSQSPSNKVTEKGKDVELRCDPISGHTALYWYRQSLGQGLEFLIYFQGNSAPDKSGLPSDRFSAERTGGSVSTLTIQRTQQEDSAVYLCASSLTWERYNEQFFGPGTRLTVL.

This clone has only a few counts. V gene TRBV10-3 combines with J gene TRBJ2-7; D gene unclear. Germline assignment: CDR1 ENHRY and CDR2 SYGVKD. V lost 10 bases, J lost 4 bases, and 14 bases lay in between. This CDR3 is 12 amino acids long. The CDR3 sequence is CATGETRYEQYF. DNA for the CDR3: TGTGCCACCGGTGAGACAAGATACGAGCAGTACTTC.

V is TRBV7-9 and J is TRBJ1-4, with a weak D call TRBD1 (5 bases). The ends were cut back, 1 base at V and 8 bases at J, with 11 bases in the middle. The V gene's germline CDR1 is SEHNR and CDR2 FQNEAQ (reference sequence). The CDR3 contains 14 residues. Here the CDR3 reads CASSLGGVVEKLFF. The CDR3 region has the DNA TGTGCCAGCAGCTTAGGGGGGGTTGTCGAAAAACTGTTTTTT.

This clone was seen a single time. This chain joins TRBV5-6 and TRBJ2-1; TRBD1 matches 9 bases. From germline, CDR1 is SGHDT and CDR2 YYEEEE. With 7 bases clipped from V and 8 bases from J, the junction kept 7 bases outside the gene matches. The length of the CDR3 is 13 residues. CDR3 in amino acids: CASRDRDIDEQFF. CDR3 nucleotides: TGTGCCAGCCGGGACAGGGATATCGATGAGCAGTTCTTC.

The chain employs TRBV7-2 and TRBJ2-7; 8 bases are shared with TRBD2. V lost 5 bases, J lost 11 bases, and 8 bases stayed unmatched. Germline V gives CDR1 SGHTA, CDR2 FQGNSA. The CDR3 runs to 12 residues. CDR3 amino acids: CASSLTRTSKYF. CDR3 coding DNA: TGTGCCAGCAGCCTGACCAGGACTAGCAAGTACTTC.

This chain joins TRBV19 and TRBJ1-1, with D maybe TRBD1 (6 bases). The germline V and J ends were trimmed by 5 bases and 3 bases, with 10 bases remaining between them. CDR1 and CDR2 from the germline V gene are LNHDA and SQIVND (reference sequence). The CDR3 has 13 residues. CDR3 sequence reads: CASSPTGYTEAFF. In DNA, the CDR3 is TGTGCCAGTAGTCCCACAGGGTACACTGAAGCTTTCTTT.